These T cell receptor beta chains were read from a single sample in a study of blood T cell repertoires in COVID-19. The repertoire was sequenced with immunoSEQ multiplex PCR; TCRdb's copy has only in-frame clones and lacks some. The data hold some 450,000 clones, with approximately 90% observed a single time. The sequenced sample consisted of peripheral blood. The receptors come from a young man with COVID-19, enrolled during active disease. Each CDR3 is given with its conserved first and last residue. The D gene is left open where the match is weak. The size of a clone is reported for some rows only, either as once, few or many, or as a class for expanded clones.

j_call,clone_size,d_call,v_call,cdr3_length,cdr3_nt,cdr3_aa
TRBJ2-6,NA,TRBD1,TRBV13,18,TGTGCCAGCACCCCCCACGGGACAGCGTTAAGCGGGGCCAACGTCCTGACTTTC,CASTPHGTALSGANVLTF
TRBJ1-5,NA,NA,TRBV5-5,14,TGTGCCAGCAGCTTGGCCAGGAGCAATCAGCCCCAGCATTTT,CASSLARSNQPQHF
TRBJ2-7,NA,NA,TRBV6-5,15,TGTGCCAGCAGTACACCGGGGGGCGGGAGCAACGAAGGGTACTTC,CASSTPGGGSNEGYF
TRBJ2-2,NA,NA,TRBV7-2,14,TGTGCCAGCAGCTTCTACAGGTACACCGGGGAGCTGTTTTTT,CASSFYRYTGELFF
TRBJ2-2,NA,NA,TRBV2,14,TGTGCCAGCAGTCAACAGGGAAACACCGGGGAGCTGTTTTTT,CASSQQGNTGELFF
TRBJ2-7,few,NA,TRBV7-8,12,TGTGCCAGCAGCTTATCAGGGTTAGAGCAGTACTTC,CASSLSGLEQYF
TRBJ1-3,NA,NA,TRBV6-5,15,TGTGCCAGCAGTCCCCTACAGCACTCTGGAAACACCATATATTTT,CASSPLQHSGNTIYF
TRBJ1-2,NA,NA,TRBV10-2,15,TGCGCCAGCAGTGAACTCCGGGGGACTAACTATGGCTACACCTTC,CASSELRGTNYGYTF
TRBJ2-1,NA,NA,TRBV5-6,14,TGTGCCAGCAGCTTGTACGAGTCTATGAGCGAGCAGTTCTTC,CASSLYESMSEQFF
TRBJ2-1,NA,NA,TRBV7-8,14,TGTGCCAGCAGGCGGGACCACTCCTACAATGAGCAGTTCTTC,CASRRDHSYNEQFF
TRBJ2-7,NA,NA,TRBV5-1,15,TGCGCCAGCAGCCGGGTACCGGGGAATGGATACGAGCAGTACTTC,CASSRVPGNGYEQYF
TRBJ2-5,NA,NA,TRBV30,14,TGTGCCTGGAGTGGTCCCCTAGCCCAAGAGACCCAGTACTTC,CAWSGPLAQETQYF
TRBJ2-2,NA,NA,TRBV10-1,15,TGCGCCAGCAGACCCGGAGGGGTGAACACCGGGGAGCTGTTTTTT,CASRPGGVNTGELFF
TRBJ1-1,NA,NA,TRBV5-4,15,TGTGCCAGCAGCGGCGTCGGAGGAATGAACACTGAAGCTTTCTTT,CASSGVGGMNTEAFF
TRBJ1-1,NA,NA,TRBV5-5,18,TGTGCCAGCAGTCTTCTACCGGGACTTTACTCCTTTGACACTGAAGCTTTCTTT,CASSLLPGLYSFDTEAFF
TRBJ2-7,NA,TRBD1,TRBV27,15,TGTGCCAGCAGACCCCGGGACAGGGGGACTTACGAGCAGTACTTC,CASRPRDRGTYEQYF
TRBJ2-7,NA,NA,TRBV13,14,TGTGCCAGCAGTGGGGAGCGGCATAACTACGAGCAGTACTTC,CASSGERHNYEQYF
TRBJ2-7,NA,NA,TRBV27,16,TGTGCCAGCAGTTCCCATTCGGCTAGCGTGCCCTACGAGCAGTACTTC,CASSSHSASVPYEQYF
TRBJ1-2,NA,TRBD1,TRBV30,13,TGTGCCTGGAGCGGGACAGGGGAAGATGGCTACACCTTC,CAWSGTGEDGYTF
TRBJ2-3,NA,NA,TRBV11-3,12,TGTGCCAGCAGCTCTCAGTCAGATACGCAGTATTTT,CASSSQSDTQYF
TRBJ2-3,NA,NA,TRBV7-9,15,TGTGCCAGCAGCTTAGGTCGGACTAGCACAGATACGCAGTATTTT,CASSLGRTSTDTQYF
TRBJ2-1,NA,TRBD1,TRBV4-2,15,TGTGCCAGCAGCCAAGAGGGGACAGGGGGGGTTAAGCAGTTCTTC,CASSQEGTGGVKQFF
TRBJ2-3,NA,NA,TRBV7-9,13,TGTGCCAGCAGCTTCGGGATGGCAGATACGCAGTATTTT,CASSFGMADTQYF
TRBJ2-1,NA,TRBD2,TRBV3-1/TRBV3-2,19,TGTGCCAGCAGTTTCCCGGGACTAGCGGGAGGAGGGGCTTACAATGAGCAGTTCTTC,CASSFPGLAGGGAYNEQFF
TRBJ1-4,once,TRBD1,TRBV19,16,TGTGCCAGTAGTAGGCCGGGACAGGGTAATAAAGAAAAACTGTTTTTT,CASSRPGQGNKEKLFF
TRBJ1-4,NA,NA,TRBV2,14,TGTGCCAGCAGTGAAGGGGGCCAAGGAAGAAAACTGTTTTTT,CASSEGGQGRKLFF
TRBJ1-3,few,NA,TRBV11-2,15,TGTGCCAGCAGCTTAGGGAGGGGACCTGGAAACACCATATATTTT,CASSLGRGPGNTIYF
TRBJ1-2,NA,NA,TRBV6-6,10,TGTGCCACTTTATCCTATGGCTACACCTTC,CATLSYGYTF
TRBJ2-7,NA,TRBD2,TRBV10-2,16,TGCGCCAGCAGAAGCGGAACTAGCGGGAGACATTACGAGCAGTACTTC,CASRSGTSGRHYEQYF
TRBJ2-7,NA,NA,TRBV19,12,TGTGCCAGTAGTAATACAGGGTACGAGCAGTACTTC,CASSNTGYEQYF
TRBJ1-4,NA,TRBD1,TRBV27,14,TGTGCCAGCAGTTACAGGGGACTTAATGAAAAACTGTTTTTT,CASSYRGLNEKLFF
TRBJ2-7,NA,TRBD1,TRBV7-8,17,TGTGCCAGCAGCCTCCGTATGACGGGACAGGGTTTCTACGAGCAGTACTTC,CASSLRMTGQGFYEQYF
TRBJ2-1,NA,TRBD1,TRBV24-1,16,TGTGCCACCAGTGATTTTAGGGCCAGGGGGCACGATGAGCAGTTCTTC,CATSDFRARGHDEQFF
TRBJ1-5,NA,TRBD1,TRBV27,15,TGTGCCAGCACCGACAGGGGGCTCGGGAATCAGCCCCAGCATTTT,CASTDRGLGNQPQHF
TRBJ2-2,NA,TRBD2,TRBV5-1,17,TGCGCCAGCAGCTGGACTAGCGGGAGTGTGTACGCCGGGGAGCTGTTTTTT,CASSWTSGSVYAGELFF
TRBJ2-5,NA,TRBD2,TRBV7-7,18,TGTGCCAGCAGCTTCTTAACCGGGACTAGCGGGGGAGCGGAGACCCAGTACTTC,CASSFLTGTSGGAETQYF
TRBJ2-6,NA,NA,TRBV5-6,15,TGTGCCAGCAGCTTACGGGATGGTGGGGCCAACGTCCTGACTTTC,CASSLRDGGANVLTF
TRBJ2-3,NA,TRBD1,TRBV5-1,15,TGCGCCAGCAGCTTAGGGGACAGTAGCACAGATACGCAGTATTTT,CASSLGDSSTDTQYF
TRBJ1-5,few,NA,TRBV4-1,14,TGCGCCAGCAGCCAAGATGGCAGGGCTCAGCCCCAGCATTTT,CASSQDGRAQPQHF
TRBJ1-2,few,NA,TRBV28,14,TGTGCCAGCAGTTTCGGTCGGGGTGGCTATGGCTACACCTTC,CASSFGRGGYGYTF
TRBJ1-1,NA,TRBD1,TRBV3-1/TRBV3-2,15,TGTGCCAGCAGCCAAGGAGGGGGCGCCGACACTGAAGCTTTCTTT,CASSQGGGADTEAFF
TRBJ2-1,NA,TRBD2,TRBV11-3,15,TGTGCCAGCAGCGCCTCCCGGACTAGCGGTAATGAGCAGTTCTTC,CASSASRTSGNEQFF
TRBJ1-2,NA,TRBD1,TRBV2,14,TGTGCCAGCAGCGCCCTGGGACAGGCCTTTGGCTACACCTTC,CASSALGQAFGYTF
TRBJ1-2,once,TRBD1,TRBV25-1,13,TGTGCCAGCAGCAAAGGACAGGGCGCGGGCTACACCTTC,CASSKGQGAGYTF
TRBJ1-4,NA,TRBD1,TRBV15,17,TGTGCCACCAGCAGAGATTTTGGCAGGGGGGAACGAGAAAAACTGTTTTTT,CATSRDFGRGEREKLFF
TRBJ1-1,NA,NA,TRBV27,14,TGTGCCAGCAGTTTAGCTATGGGCAGGACTGAAGCTTTCTTT,CASSLAMGRTEAFF
TRBJ2-7,NA,NA,TRBV4-2,14,TGTGCCAGCAGCCAAGGGACTGGGATCTACGAGCAGTACTTC,CASSQGTGIYEQYF
TRBJ2-1,once,NA,TRBV6-5,12,TGTGCCAGCGGGGCCTCGTACAATGAGCAGTTCTTC,CASGASYNEQFF
TRBJ2-5,NA,NA,TRBV5-1,15,TGCGCCAGCAGCTTGTTGGGGGCAATGGAGGAGACCCAGTACTTC,CASSLLGAMEETQYF
TRBJ2-7,NA,TRBD2,TRBV19,15,TGTGCCAGTAGTATCTCTAGCGGGAGGGGACTCGAGCAGTACTTC,CASSISSGRGLEQYF
TRBJ2-3,NA,TRBD2,TRBV7-8,17,TGTGCCAGCAGCGCGGGACTACTCGCGGGATCGGCAGATACGCAGTATTTT,CASSAGLLAGSADTQYF
TRBJ1-6,NA,NA,TRBV2,14,TGTGCCAGCAGTGCCCGGGAGTATAATTCACCCCTCCACTTT,CASSAREYNSPLHF
TRBJ2-2,NA,NA,TRBV18,15,TGTGCCAGCTCACCGAAACGGGTGAACACCGGGGAGCTGTTTTTT,CASSPKRVNTGELFF
TRBJ1-2,NA,NA,TRBV21-1,15,TGTGCCAGCACCCTACAGACAGAAAATAACTATGGCTACACCTTC,CASTLQTENNYGYTF
TRBJ2-7,once,NA,TRBV7-9,13,TGTGCCAGCAGCTTAGCCCGGAGGGACGAGCAGTACTTC,CASSLARRDEQYF